Presented here are 3 T cell receptor beta chains from one specimen sequenced in a study of cytomegalovirus exposure and HLA in healthy donors. Primers included in the PCR were 60 Vbeta and 13 Jbeta primers. Profiling relied on immunoSEQ multiplex PCR, and the TCRdb table lists in-frame clones only, not all of them. The table shows 130,000 to 150,000 clones, with around 79% occurring only once. Sequencing was done on a sample of PBMCs. The receptors shown here come from a female donor in good health and CMV-seronegative.

The chain has TRBV5-1 and TRBJ2-7, with D unclear. The CDR3 contains 14 residues. Trimming took 4 bases from V and 2 from J, leaving 13 bases between them. Germline V lookup: CDR1 SGHRS, CDR2 YFSETQ. CDR3 protein: CASSTNSGPYEQYF. The CDR3 region has the DNA TGCGCCAGCAGCACGAACAGTGGGCCCTACGAGCAGTACTTC.

In its sample, this clone was seen once. V gene TRBV30 combines with J gene TRBJ2-1, with 9 positions matching TRBD2. V lost 5 bases to trimming and J lost 4 bases; unmatched junction nucleotides: 9. Per the germline V gene, CDR1 is GTSNPN and CDR2 is SVGIG (reference sequence). The length of the CDR3 is 15 residues. The CDR3 protein is CAWRPGLALYNEQFF. For the CDR3, the DNA is TGTGCCTGGCGACCGGGACTAGCACTATACAATGAGCAGTTCTTC.

The rearrangement joins TRBV19 to TRBJ2-7, with 8 nucleotides matching TRBD1. Losses at the gene ends were 2 bases for V and 2 bases for J; bases not matched to a gene: 5. The CDR3 sequence is 15 residues long. Germline V gene data show CDR1 as LNHDA and CDR2 as SQIVND (reference sequence). CDR3 sequence (DNA): TGTGCCAGTAGTATAACGGGACAGGATCCCTACGAGCAGTACTTC. This gives the protein CASSITGQDPYEQYF.